The T cell receptor (beta chain) described here comes from a study of cytomegalovirus exposure and HLA in healthy donors. Study at large: Roughly 85 million unique TCRs from HLA-typed donors made up an early data release.

In the case of this clone: Its target is not known.

Overall study findings and caveats: Association of 15,000 to 20,000 TCR beta sequences with HLA alleles was found at 0.05 false discovery rate in a later analysis. Most TCR sequences were uncommon, yet certain public TCRs appeared in many donors.

Despite likely unrecorded immune exposures, the donors were nominally healthy at the time of sampling. PCR involved 60 Vbeta and 13 Jbeta primers. Generated by immunoSEQ multiplex PCR, the TCRdb table keeps only in-frame clones and is missing some. Among some 150,000 clones listed, approximately 79% were seen once. This CDR3 is 14 amino acids long. Losses at the gene ends were 6 bases for V and 5 bases for J; bases not matched to a gene: 8. Germline V CDR1 and CDR2: SNHLY, FYNNEI. What was sequenced was PBMCs. The clonotype originates from a man younger than 35 in good health and CMV-seropositive. V gene TRBV2 combines with J gene TRBJ1-1; TRBD1 matches at 8 bases. The CDR3 is CASRLQGEWTEAFF. CDR3 coding DNA: TGTGCCAGCAGGTTACAGGGGGAATGGACTGAAGCTTTCTTT.